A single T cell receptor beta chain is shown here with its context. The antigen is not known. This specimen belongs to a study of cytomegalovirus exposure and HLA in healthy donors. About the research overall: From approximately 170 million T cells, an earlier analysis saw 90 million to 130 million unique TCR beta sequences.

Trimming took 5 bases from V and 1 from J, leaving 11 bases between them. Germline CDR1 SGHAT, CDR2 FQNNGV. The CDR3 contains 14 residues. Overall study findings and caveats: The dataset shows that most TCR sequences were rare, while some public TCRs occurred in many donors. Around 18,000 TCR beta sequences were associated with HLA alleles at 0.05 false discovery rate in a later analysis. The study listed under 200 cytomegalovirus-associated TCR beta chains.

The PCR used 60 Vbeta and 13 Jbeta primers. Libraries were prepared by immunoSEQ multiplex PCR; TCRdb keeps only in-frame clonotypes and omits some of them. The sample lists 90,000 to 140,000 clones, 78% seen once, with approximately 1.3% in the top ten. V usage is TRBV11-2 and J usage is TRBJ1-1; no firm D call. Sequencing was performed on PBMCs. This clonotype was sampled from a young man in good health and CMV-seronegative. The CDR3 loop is CASSRLRGNTEAFF. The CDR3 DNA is TGTGCCAGCAGCCGTCTTCGAGGGAACACTGAAGCTTTCTTT.